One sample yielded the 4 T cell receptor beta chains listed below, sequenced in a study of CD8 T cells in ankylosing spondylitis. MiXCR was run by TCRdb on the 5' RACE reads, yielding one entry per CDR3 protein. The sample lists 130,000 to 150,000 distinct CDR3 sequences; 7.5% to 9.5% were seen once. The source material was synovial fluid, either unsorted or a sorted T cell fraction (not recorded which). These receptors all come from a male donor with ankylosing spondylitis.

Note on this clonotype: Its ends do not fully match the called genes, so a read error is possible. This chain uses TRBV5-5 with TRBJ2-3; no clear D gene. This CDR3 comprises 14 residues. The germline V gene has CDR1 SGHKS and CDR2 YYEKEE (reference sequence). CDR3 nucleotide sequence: TGTGCCAGCAGCCCTGGGCCCTTCACAGAGACGCAGTATTTT. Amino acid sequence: CASSPGPFTETQYF.

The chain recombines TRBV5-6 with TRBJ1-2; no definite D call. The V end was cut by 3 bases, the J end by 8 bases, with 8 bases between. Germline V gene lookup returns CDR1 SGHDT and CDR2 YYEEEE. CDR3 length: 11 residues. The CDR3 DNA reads TGTGCCAGCAGCTGGGAAGGGGGCTACACCTTC. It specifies CASSWEGGYTF.

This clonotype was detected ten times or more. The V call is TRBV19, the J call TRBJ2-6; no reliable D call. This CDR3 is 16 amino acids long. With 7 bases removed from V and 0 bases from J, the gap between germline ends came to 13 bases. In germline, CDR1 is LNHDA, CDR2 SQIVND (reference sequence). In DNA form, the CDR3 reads TGTGCCAGTACCCCCCTCTTAGGCTCTGGGGCCAACGTCCTGACTTTC. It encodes CASTPLLGSGANVLTF. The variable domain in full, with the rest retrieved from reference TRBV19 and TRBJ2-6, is DGGITQSPKYLFRKEGQNVTLSCEQNLNHDAMYWYRQDPGQGLRLIYYSQIVNDFQKGDIAEGYSVSREKKESFPLTVTSAQKNPTAFYLCASTPLLGSGANVLTFGAGSRLTVL.

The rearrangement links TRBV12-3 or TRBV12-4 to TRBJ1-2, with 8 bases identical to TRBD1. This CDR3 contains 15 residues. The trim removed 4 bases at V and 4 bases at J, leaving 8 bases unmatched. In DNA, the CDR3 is TGTGCCAGCAGTTGGACAGGGAACGCTGGCTATGGCTACACCTTC. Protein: CASSWTGNAGYGYTF.